This T cell receptor beta chain was identified during a study of human T cells and chemical hapten exposure. Time point given: pre-sensitization, week 0. Regarding treatment: therapeutic diphenylcyclopropenone sensitization with weekly scalp DPC. The authors extracted total RNA from unfractionated whole blood. Study-level points and caveats: Among TCRs, those above 1 in 1000 frequency were unaffected by DPC sensitization.

The V gene lost 1 base and the J gene lost 2 bases, with 11 bases spanning the gap. The CDR3 extends over 16 amino acids. CDR1 is SEHNR and CDR2 is FQNEAQ in the germline V gene (reference sequence). This clonotype was seen ten or more times. Its specificity is unknown. One entry per CDR3 protein, called by TCRdb with MiXCR from the RACE reads. The repertoire holds 35,000 to 45,000 distinct CDR3 sequences, with approximately 12% as singletons. The chain is built from TRBV7-9 and TRBJ2-2; D is unresolved. Here the sequenced sample was whole blood, taken in connection with sensitization to the hapten diphenylcyclopropenone (DPC). This sequence was found in a middle-aged woman with alopecia areata. Some clones in this sample may be carry-over from other donors' samples. The CDR3: CASSLGGQTNTGELFF. CDR3 DNA: TGTGCCAGCAGCTTAGGTGGTCAAACCAACACCGGGGAGCTGTTTTTT.